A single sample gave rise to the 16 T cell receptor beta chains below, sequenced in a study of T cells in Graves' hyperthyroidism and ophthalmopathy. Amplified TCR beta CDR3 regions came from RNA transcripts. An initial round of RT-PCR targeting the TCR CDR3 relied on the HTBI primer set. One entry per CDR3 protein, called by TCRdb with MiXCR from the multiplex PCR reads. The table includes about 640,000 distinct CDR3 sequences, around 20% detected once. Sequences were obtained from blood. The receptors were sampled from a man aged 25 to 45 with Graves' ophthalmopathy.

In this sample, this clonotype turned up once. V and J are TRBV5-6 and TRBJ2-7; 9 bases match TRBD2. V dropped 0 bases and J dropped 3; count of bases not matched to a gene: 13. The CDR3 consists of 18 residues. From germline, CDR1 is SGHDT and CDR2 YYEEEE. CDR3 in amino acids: CASSLVGTLRTSDYEQYF. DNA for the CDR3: TGTGCCAGCAGCTTGGTCGGGACATTGAGGACTAGCGACTACGAGCAGTACTTC.

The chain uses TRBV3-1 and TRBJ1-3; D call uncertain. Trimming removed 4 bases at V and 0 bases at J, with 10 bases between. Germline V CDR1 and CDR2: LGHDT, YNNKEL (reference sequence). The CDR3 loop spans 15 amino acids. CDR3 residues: CASSPWVASGNTIYF. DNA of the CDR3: TGTGCCAGCAGCCCTTGGGTGGCCTCTGGAAACACCATATATTTT.

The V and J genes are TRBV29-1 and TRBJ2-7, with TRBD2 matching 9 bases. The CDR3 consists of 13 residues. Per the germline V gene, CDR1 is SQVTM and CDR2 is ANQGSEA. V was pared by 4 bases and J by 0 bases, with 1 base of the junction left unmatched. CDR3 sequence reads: CSVVAGVSYEQYF. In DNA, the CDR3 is TGCAGCGTTGTAGCGGGAGTCTCCTACGAGCAGTACTTC.

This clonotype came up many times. CDR3 sequence reads: CASSRDGGDTEAFF. The CDR3 region has the DNA TGTGCCAGCAGCCGGGACGGTGGGGACACTGAAGCTTTCTTT. This chain connects TRBV7-9 to TRBJ1-1; the D gene is possibly TRBD1 (5 bases). Trimming left V 5 bases short and J 3 bases short, with 13 bases between. The CDR3 length is 14 residues. The germline V gene encodes CDR1 SEHNR and CDR2 FQNEAQ (reference sequence).

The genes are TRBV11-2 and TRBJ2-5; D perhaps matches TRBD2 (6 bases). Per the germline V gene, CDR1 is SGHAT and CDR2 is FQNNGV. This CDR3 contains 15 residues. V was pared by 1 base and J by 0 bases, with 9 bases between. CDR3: CASSLGGDYQETQYF. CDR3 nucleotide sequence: TGTGCCAGCAGCTTAGGAGGGGACTACCAAGAGACCCAGTACTTC.

The CDR3 sequence is CASSYPYTGTGERETQYF. CDR3 nucleotides: TGTGCCAGCAGTTACCCGTACACCGGGACAGGGGAAAGGGAGACCCAGTACTTC. V is TRBV6-4 and J is TRBJ2-5; TRBD1 matches at 10 bases. The germline gives CDR1 MRHNA, CDR2 SNTAGT. V was pared by 5 bases and J by 5 bases, with 17 bases of the junction left unmatched. The CDR3 is 18 amino acids.

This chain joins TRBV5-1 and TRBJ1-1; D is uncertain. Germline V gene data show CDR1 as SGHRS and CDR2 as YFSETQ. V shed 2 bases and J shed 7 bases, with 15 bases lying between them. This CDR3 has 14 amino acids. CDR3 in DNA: TGCGCCAGCAGCTTCCGGAGACACATTGATGAAGCTTTCTTT. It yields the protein CASSFRRHIDEAFF.

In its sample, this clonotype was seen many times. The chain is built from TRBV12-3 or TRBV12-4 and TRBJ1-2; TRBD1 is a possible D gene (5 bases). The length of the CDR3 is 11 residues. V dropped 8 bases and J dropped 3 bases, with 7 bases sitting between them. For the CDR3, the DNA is TGTGCCAGCTGGGGGTACTATGGCTACACCTTC. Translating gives CASWGYYGYTF.

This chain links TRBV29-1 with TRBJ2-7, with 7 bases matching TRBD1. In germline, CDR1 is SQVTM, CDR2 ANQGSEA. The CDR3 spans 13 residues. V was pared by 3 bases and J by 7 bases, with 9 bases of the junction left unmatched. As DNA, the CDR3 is TGCAGCGTTGACGGGCTCCAGGGGGTTGAGCAGTACTTC. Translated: CSVDGLQGVEQYF.

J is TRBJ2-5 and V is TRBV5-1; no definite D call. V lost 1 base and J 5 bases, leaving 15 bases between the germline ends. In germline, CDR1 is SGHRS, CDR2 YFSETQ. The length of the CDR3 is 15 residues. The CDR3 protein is CASSLTTVSSETQYF. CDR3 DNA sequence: TGCGCCAGCAGCTTGACGACCGTTTCGAGTGAGACCCAGTACTTC.

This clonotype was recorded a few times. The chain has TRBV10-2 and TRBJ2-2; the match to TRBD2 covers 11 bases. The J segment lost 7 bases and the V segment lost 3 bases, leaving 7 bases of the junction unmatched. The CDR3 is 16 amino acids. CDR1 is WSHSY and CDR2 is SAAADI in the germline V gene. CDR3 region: CASSDVLAGGHGELFF. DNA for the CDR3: TGCGCCAGCAGTGATGTGCTAGCGGGAGGTCACGGGGAGCTGTTTTTT.

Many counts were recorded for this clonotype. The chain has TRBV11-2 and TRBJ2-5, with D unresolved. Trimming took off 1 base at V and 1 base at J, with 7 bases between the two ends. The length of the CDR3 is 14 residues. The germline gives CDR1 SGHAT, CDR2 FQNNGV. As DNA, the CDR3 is TGTGCCAGCAGCTTAGTTCCATCCCAAGAGACCCAGTACTTC. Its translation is CASSLVPSQETQYF.

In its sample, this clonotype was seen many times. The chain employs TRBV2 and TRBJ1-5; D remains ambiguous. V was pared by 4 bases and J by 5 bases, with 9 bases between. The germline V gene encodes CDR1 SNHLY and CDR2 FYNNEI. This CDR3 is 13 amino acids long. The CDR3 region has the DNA TGTGCCAGCAGTGTAGCCCGGTATCAGCCCCAGCATTTT. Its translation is CASSVARYQPQHF.

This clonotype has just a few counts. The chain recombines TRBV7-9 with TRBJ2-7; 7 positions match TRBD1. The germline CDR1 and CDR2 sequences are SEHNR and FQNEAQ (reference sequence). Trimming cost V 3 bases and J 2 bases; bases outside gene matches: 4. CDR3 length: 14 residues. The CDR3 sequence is CASSFSDRPYEQYF. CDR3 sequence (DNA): TGTGCCAGCAGCTTTTCGGACAGGCCCTACGAGCAGTACTTC.

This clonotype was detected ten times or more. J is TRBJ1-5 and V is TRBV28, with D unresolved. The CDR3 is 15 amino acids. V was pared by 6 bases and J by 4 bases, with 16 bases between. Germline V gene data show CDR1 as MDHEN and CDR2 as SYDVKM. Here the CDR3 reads CASSLPVGGNQPQHF. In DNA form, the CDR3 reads TGTGCCAGCAGCCTACCGGTCGGAGGGAATCAGCCCCAGCATTTT.

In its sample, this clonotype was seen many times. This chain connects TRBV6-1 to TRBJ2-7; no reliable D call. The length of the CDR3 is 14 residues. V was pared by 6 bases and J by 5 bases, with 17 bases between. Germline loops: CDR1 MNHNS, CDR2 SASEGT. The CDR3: CASSAFEWAHEQYF. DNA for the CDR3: TGTGCCAGCAGCGCGTTTGAGTGGGCCCACGAGCAGTACTTC.